One sample yielded the 23 T cell receptor beta chains listed below, sequenced in a study of technical replicates of blood from a handful of donors (dated by TCRdb to the late 2010s). The library was built by means of the immunoSEQ multiplex PCR assay. Sourced from immuneACCESS, this table was stored by TCRdb with only in-frame sequences that have V and J called. A share of the clones is absent; for the studies checked, an unresolved V gene accounts for under half, and the remainder has no known explanation. Present in this sample are 45,000 to 55,000 clones, 90% to 95% of which were seen just once. The top ten clones comprise around 0.2% of the sample. Sequenced input: T cells isolated from PBMCs. The origin of the receptors is a human donor in good health.

Here the CDR3 DNA reads TGTGCCAGCAGCTCCCCGATTAGCGGGGAAGAGACCCAGTACTTC. Amino acid sequence: CASSSPISGEETQYF. This chain connects TRBV11-3 to TRBJ2-5; 8 bases are shared with TRBD2. The CDR3 covers 15 residues. V was clipped by 4 bases and J by 3 bases; unmatched bases: 7. From germline, CDR1 is SGHNT and CDR2 YENEEA.

This sequence joins TRBV7-9 and TRBJ1-6, with 7 bases fitting TRBD1. The trim removed 5 bases at V and 9 bases at J, leaving 7 bases unmatched. CDR3 length: 14 residues. From germline, CDR1 is SEHNR and CDR2 FQNEAQ (reference sequence). CDR3 sequence reads: CASSQTGFTSPLHF. In nucleotides, the CDR3 is TGTGCCAGCAGCCAGACAGGGTTTACTTCACCCCTCCACTTT.

This clone was detected only once. This rearrangement joins TRBV6-6 to TRBJ2-7, with TRBD2 matching 11 bases. The V segment lost 4 bases and the J segment 8 bases; nucleotides outside the gene matches: 10. CDR3 length: 15 residues. CDR1 and CDR2 from the germline V gene are MNHNY and SVGAGI (reference sequence). The CDR3 region is CASSSPIAGGTKQYF. The CDR3 DNA reads as TGTGCCAGCAGTTCCCCGATAGCGGGAGGGACCAAGCAGTACTTC.

This clone appeared once. The genes are TRBV9 and TRBJ2-7, with no clear D. CDR3 length: 13 residues. Trimming took 4 bases from V and 2 from J, leaving 10 bases between them. Looked up from germline, CDR1 is SGDLS and CDR2 is YYNGEE. In DNA, the CDR3 is TGTGCCAGCAGCCAAGATCCAGCCTACGAGCAGTACTTC. It yields the protein CASSQDPAYEQYF.

V usage is TRBV11-3 and J usage is TRBJ2-1, with TRBD1 matching over 9 bases. Losses at the gene ends were 6 bases for V and 8 bases for J; bases not matched to a gene: 8. Germline V lookup: CDR1 SGHNT, CDR2 YENEEA. The CDR3 has 14 amino acids. Written as DNA, the CDR3 is TGTGCCAGCAGGGCGGGACAGGGTTGGGATGAGCAGTTCTTC. Its translation: CASRAGQGWDEQFF.

This clone was detected only once. The chain has TRBV28 and TRBJ2-7; TRBD1 matches at 8 bases. Germline-derived CDR1 and CDR2 are MDHEN and SYDVKM. CDR3 length equals 14 residues. Trimming removed 6 bases from V and 2 bases from J; junction bases left unmatched: 6. The CDR3 spells CASRGTGLPYEQYF. The CDR3 coding sequence is TGTGCCAGCAGGGGGACAGGCCTCCCCTACGAGCAGTACTTC.

This clone was seen a few times. This sequence joins TRBV29-1 and TRBJ1-1; the match to TRBD1 covers 8 bases. The CDR3 spans 12 residues. Germline V gene data show CDR1 as SQVTM and CDR2 as ANQGSEA. Unmatched junction bases numbered 9, after V lost 5 bases and J lost 10 bases. The CDR3, as DNA: TGCAGCGTTACCTCTGGGACAGGAGGAGCTTTCTTT. This gives the protein CSVTSGTGGAFF.

The V call is TRBV28, the J call TRBJ1-1; D not certain. Germline V gene lookup returns CDR1 MDHEN and CDR2 SYDVKM. The CDR3 has 14 residues. Deletions cut 1 base from V and 11 bases from J, with 17 bases between. The CDR3 sequence is CASSLLEGRAVAFF. The CDR3 coding sequence is TGTGCCAGCAGTTTATTGGAGGGCCGGGCGGTCGCTTTCTTT.

The V and J genes are TRBV5-4 and TRBJ1-2, with D tentatively TRBD1 (6 bases). V gave up 4 bases and J gave up 3 bases, with 19 bases separating them. Germline V lookup: CDR1 SGHNT, CDR2 YYREEE (reference sequence). The CDR3 contains 16 residues. CDR3 DNA: TGTGCCAGCAGCCTGTACTCCGGGACATCTCACTATGGCTACACCTTC. Translated: CASSLYSGTSHYGYTF.

This chain joins TRBV9 and TRBJ1-6; TRBD1 matches 10 bases. Trimming at V came to 0 bases and at J to 10 bases, leaving 7 bases not matched to a gene. Germline V gene sequence: CDR1 SGDLS, CDR2 YYNGEE. This CDR3 contains 16 residues. CDR3 region: CASSVDSGTGVSPLHF. CDR3 nucleotide sequence: TGTGCCAGCAGCGTAGACTCCGGGACAGGGGTCTCACCCCTCCACTTT.

The CDR3 DNA sequence: TGCGCCAGCAGCCAAGGGGTTAGCTCCTACAATGAGCAGTTCTTC. This translates into CASSQGVSSYNEQFF. The chain has TRBV5-1 and TRBJ2-1; TRBD1 is a possible D gene (5 bases). With 4 bases removed from V and 0 bases from J, the gap between germline ends came to 11 bases. The CDR3 totals 15 residues. Per the germline V gene, CDR1 is SGHRS and CDR2 is YFSETQ.

This sequence joins TRBV19 and TRBJ1-1; TRBD1 matches 7 bases. V lost 0 bases, J lost 1 base, and 5 bases stayed unmatched. CDR3 size: 16 residues. Germline values: CDR1 LNHDA, CDR2 SQIVND (reference sequence). The CDR3 loop reads CASSIEGTVPNTEAFF. The CDR3 bases are TGTGCCAGTAGTATAGAGGGGACAGTCCCGAACACTGAAGCTTTCTTT.

The J gene is TRBJ1-5, the V gene TRBV28, with 8 bases identical to TRBD1. Trimming removed 6 bases from V and 6 bases from J; junction bases left unmatched: 10. CDR1 is MDHEN and CDR2 is SYDVKM in the germline V gene. The CDR3 length is 15 residues. Here the CDR3 reads CASSGLRGRVQPQHF. In nucleotides, the CDR3 is TGTGCCAGCAGCGGACTCAGGGGGCGAGTTCAGCCCCAGCATTTT. The entire variable domain, with the rest obtained from reference TRBV28 and TRBJ1-5, is as follows: DVKVTQSSRYLVKRTGEKVFLECVQDMDHENMFWYRQDPGLGLRLIYFSYDVKMKEKGDIPEGYSVSREKKERFSLILESASTNQTSMYLCASSGLRGRVQPQHFGDGTRLSIL.

The rearrangement links TRBV14 to TRBJ1-1; 10 bases map to TRBD1. The trim removed 4 bases at V and 9 bases at J, leaving 5 bases unmatched. CDR1 is SGHDN and CDR2 is FVKESK in the germline V gene. This CDR3 is built from 13 residues. CDR3 DNA: TGTGCCAGCAGCCTCGGGGGACAGGGGAAAGCTTTCTTT. Translating gives CASSLGGQGKAFF.

About this clone: The sample contains more than one DNA sequence encoding this CDR3. This chain connects TRBV9 to TRBJ2-7, with TRBD1 identical over 10 bases. CDR1 and CDR2 (germline): SGDLS, YYNGEE. The J segment lost 4 bases and the V segment lost 0 bases, leaving 4 bases of the junction unmatched. There are 15 residues in the CDR3. In DNA form, the CDR3 reads TGTGCCAGCAGCGTAGGGGGGACAGGGGTGTACGAGCAGTACTTC. Translating it yields CASSVGGTGVYEQYF.

The CDR3 DNA is TGTGCCAGCAGCTCCGGGGCCAACGTCCTGACTTTC. It specifies CASSSGANVLTF. The chain links TRBV28 to TRBJ2-6; D is uncertain. Germline CDR1 reads MDHEN; CDR2 reads SYDVKM. V was trimmed by 6 bases and J by 4 bases, leaving 4 bases between them. The CDR3 loop spans 12 amino acids. Full variable domain (remainder filled in from reference TRBV28 and TRBJ2-6): DVKVTQSSRYLVKRTGEKVFLECVQDMDHENMFWYRQDPGLGLRLIYFSYDVKMKEKGDIPEGYSVSREKKERFSLILESASTNQTSMYLCASSSGANVLTFGAGSRLTVL.

This chain connects TRBV7-9 to TRBJ2-7; a possible D gene is TRBD1 (5 bases). The CDR3 length is 14 residues. Germline CDR1 SEHNR, CDR2 FQNEAQ (reference sequence). The germline V and J ends were trimmed by 0 bases and 3 bases, with 9 bases remaining between them. The CDR3 is CASSLAQAGYEQYF. Written as DNA, the CDR3 is TGTGCCAGCAGCTTAGCACAGGCTGGCTACGAGCAGTACTTC.

The chain carries TRBV28 and TRBJ2-7; D is unresolved. V was trimmed by 2 bases and J by 6 bases, leaving 14 bases between them. The V gene's germline CDR1 is MDHEN and CDR2 SYDVKM. CDR3 size: 14 residues. The CDR3 reads CASSLPVSSGEQYF. The CDR3 nucleotides read TGTGCCAGCAGTTTACCAGTTAGCTCTGGCGAGCAGTACTTC.

The rearrangement joins TRBV11-2 to TRBJ1-2; a possible D gene is TRBD1 (5 bases). The CDR3 runs 12 residues. Germline lookup yields CDR1 SGHAT and CDR2 FQNNGV. The V end was cut by 5 bases, the J end by 8 bases, with 12 bases between. CDR3 loop: CASSTGREGYTF. CDR3 sequence (DNA): TGTGCCAGCAGCACAGGTCGTGAAGGCTACACCTTC.

This chain links TRBV5-5 with TRBJ1-2; perhaps TRBD1 as D (5 bases). This CDR3 region has 13 residues. The V end was cut by 4 bases, the J end by 4 bases, with 11 bases between. Germline V lookup: CDR1 SGHKS, CDR2 YYEKEE (reference sequence). CDR3 loop: CASSPTDSYGYTF. As DNA, the CDR3 is TGTGCCAGCAGCCCCACAGACAGCTATGGCTACACCTTC.

This chain uses TRBV18 with TRBJ2-5; a possible D gene is TRBD1 (5 bases). V was trimmed by 3 bases and J by 3 bases, leaving 11 bases between them. CDR1 is KGHSH, CDR2 LQKENI, per germline. The CDR3 runs to 14 residues. CDR3 amino acids: CASSPLQGKETQYF. The CDR3, as DNA: TGTGCCAGCTCACCTTTGCAGGGTAAAGAGACCCAGTACTTC.

The chain is built from TRBV6-5 and TRBJ1-2; perhaps TRBD1 as D (5 bases). V lost 2 bases to trimming and J lost 7 bases, with 14 bases between them. Per germline, CDR1 MNHEY and CDR2 SVGAGI. The CDR3 has 14 amino acids. The CDR3 DNA reads as TGTGCCAGCAGTTACAATACAGGCGGTGGTGGCTACACCTTC. The encoded protein is CASSYNTGGGGYTF.

V is TRBV7-8 and J is TRBJ1-3; 10 bases are shared with TRBD1. J lost 0 bases, V lost 2 bases, and 19 bases had no gene match. This CDR3 is built from 22 residues. CDR1 is SGHVS and CDR2 is FQNEAQ in the germline V gene. The CDR3 protein is CASSLLKPGQGISGSSGNTIYF. CDR3 DNA sequence: TGTGCCAGCAGCTTACTAAAACCGGGACAGGGGATTTCGGGTAGCTCTGGAAACACCATATATTTT.